The clone carrying this TCR beta chain was counted between two and nine times. No antigen is known for it. TCRdb reprocessed the 5' RACE reads via MiXCR and lists one record per CDR3 protein. Of about 220,000 distinct CDR3 sequences in the sample, less than 3.5% were seen once. The data originate from a study of T cells after yellow fever vaccination. Study-level background: In the case of low-cell-number fractions, SMART-Seq v4 Ultra Low Input was used for preparation. The study, taken as a whole, reports: The bulk population could contribute abundant contaminating clonotypes to FACS-sorted repertoires.

Germline V gene data show CDR1 as SGHTA and CDR2 as FQGNSA. Trimming removed 5 bases at V and 0 bases at J, with 14 bases between. The CDR3 is 16 residues long. The sequence was obtained from a man between 18 and 35 years old who received the YFV17D yellow fever vaccine. The rearrangement links TRBV7-2 to TRBJ1-3; D gene ambiguous. The source material was CD4+ T cells sorted from PBMCs, sampled 10 days after the yellow fever booster vaccination. For the CDR3, the DNA is TGTGCCAGCAGCCGCCTACGGACGGCCTCTGGAAACACCATATATTTT. It codes for CASSRLRTASGNTIYF.